This T cell receptor beta chain appears in the sequencing data of a study of shared clonotypes between healthy human individuals. Looking at the study overall: Serving as donors were a couple of women and three men, whose ages spanned 18 to 49. Study-wide results and limits: A few donors held around 5% of naive CD4 clonotypes in common.

In regard to this clone: Antigen specificity is unknown.

It was CD45RO-negative cells, positively selected for CCR7, that made up naive CD8 cells, with terminally differentiated effector memory CD45RA+ cells excluded. Donors were healthy HIV-negative adults without recent acute infections or vaccinations. Assay used: immunoSEQ multiplex PCR; TCRdb lists only in-frame clones, some missing. The table lists 1.5 million to 2.5 million clones, over 85% of them singletons, with 1.2% in the top ten. The CDR3 is 15 amino acids. Germline trimming cut 1 base from V and 3 bases from J; bases unmatched to any gene: 6. The germline V gene has CDR1 SGHAT and CDR2 FQNNGV.

Input material: naive CD8+ T cells sorted from blood. This sequence originates from a man aged 18 to 29 in good health. This chain links TRBV11-2 with TRBJ2-7; TRBD1 matches at 7 bases. CDR3 region: CASSLGASGGYEQYF. CDR3 bases: TGTGCCAGCAGCTTAGGTGCCTCAGGGGGCTACGAGCAGTACTTC. The variable domain in full, completed from reference TRBV11-2 and TRBJ2-7, reads EAGVAQSPRYKIIEKRQSVAFWCNPISGHATLYWYQQILGQGPKLLIQFQNNGVVDDSQLPKDRFSAERLKGVDSTLKIQPAKLEDSAVYLCASSLGASGGYEQYFGPGTRLTVT.